This TCR beta chain originates from a study of cytomegalovirus exposure and HLA in healthy donors. Overall study: An analysis done earlier identified more than 100 million unique TCR beta sequences from about 180 million T cells.

V was pared by 5 bases and J by 4 bases, with 11 bases between. This CDR3 has 13 residues. Germline CDR1 is MDHEN and CDR2 is SYDVKM. PCR employed 60 Vbeta and 13 Jbeta primers. Profiling relied on immunoSEQ multiplex PCR, and the TCRdb table lists in-frame clones only, not all of them. The table shows about 94,000 clones, with approximately 80% occurring only once. This sequence joins TRBV28 and TRBJ1-2; D is unclear. Material for sequencing was PBMCs. This receptor was obtained from a human donor in good health. DNA of the CDR3: TGTGCCAGCAGTAACAGAATCTTCTATGGCTACACCTTC. Protein sequence: CASSNRIFYGYTF.